The 2 T cell receptor beta chains reported below all come from one sample, sequenced in a study of blood T cell repertoires in COVID-19. Repertoires were generated with immunoSEQ multiplex PCR, while TCRdb's copy carries only in-frame clones and drops some. Altogether 110,000 or so clones are present, roughly nine tenths being singletons, with the ten largest covering about 27%. The specimen sequenced was peripheral blood. Source of these receptors: a man in his 70s with active or convalescent COVID-19.

This clone turned up a few times. The rearrangement links TRBV6-1 to TRBJ1-4; D call uncertain. Deletions cut 1 base from V and 0 bases from J, with 15 bases between. Germline values: CDR1 MNHNS, CDR2 SASEGT. There are 18 residues in the CDR3. This CDR3 is CASSEDWAERATNEKLFF. CDR3 nucleotide sequence: TGTGCCAGCAGTGAAGATTGGGCAGAGAGAGCAACTAATGAAAAACTGTTTTTT.

The V call is TRBV19, the J call TRBJ2-7; D is possibly TRBD1 (5 bases). With 4 bases removed from V and 5 bases from J, the gap between germline ends came to 12 bases. CDR3 length equals 13 residues. Germline lookup yields CDR1 LNHDA and CDR2 SQIVND (reference sequence). CDR3 in amino acids: CASSKTEWDEQYF. The CDR3 DNA reads TGTGCCAGTAGTAAGACAGAATGGGACGAGCAGTACTTC.